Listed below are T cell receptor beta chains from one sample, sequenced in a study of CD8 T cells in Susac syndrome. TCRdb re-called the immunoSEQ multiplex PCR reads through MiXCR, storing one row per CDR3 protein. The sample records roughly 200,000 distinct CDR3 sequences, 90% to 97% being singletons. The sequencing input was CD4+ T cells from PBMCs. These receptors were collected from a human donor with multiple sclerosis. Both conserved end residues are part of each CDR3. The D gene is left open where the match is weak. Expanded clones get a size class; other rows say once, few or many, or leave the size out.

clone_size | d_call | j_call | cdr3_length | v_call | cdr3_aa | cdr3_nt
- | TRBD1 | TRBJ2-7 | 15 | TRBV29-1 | CSVEEVGQGTYEQYF | TGCAGCGTTGAAGAAGTCGGACAGGGGACCTACGAGCAGTACTTC
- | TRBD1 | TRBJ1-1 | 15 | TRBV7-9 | CASSFARTGNTEAFF | TGTGCCAGCAGCTTCGCACGGACAGGGAACACTGAAGCTTTCTTT
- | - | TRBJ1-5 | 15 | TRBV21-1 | CASSTPQLGGWPQHF | TGTGCCAGCAGCACTCCGCAGTTAGGGGGCTGGCCCCAGCATTTT
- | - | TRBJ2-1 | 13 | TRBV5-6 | CASSLVGRDEQFF | TGTGCCAGCAGCTTGGTTGGACGTGATGAGCAGTTCTTC
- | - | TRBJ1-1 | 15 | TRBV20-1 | CSARVSGALNTEAFF | TGCAGTGCTAGAGTTTCAGGGGCCCTGAACACTGAAGCTTTCTTT
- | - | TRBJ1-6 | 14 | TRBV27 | CASSTSPPLSPLHF | TGTGCCAGCAGCACAAGTCCGCCCTTGTCACCCCTCCACTTT
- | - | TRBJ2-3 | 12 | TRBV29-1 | CSVRVSTDTQYF | TGCAGCGTTAGAGTAAGCACAGATACGCAGTATTTT
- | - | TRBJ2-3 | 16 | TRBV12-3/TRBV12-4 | CASSYFRWGGRDTQYF | TGTGCCAGCAGTTACTTCCGGTGGGGGGGCAGAGATACGCAGTATTTT
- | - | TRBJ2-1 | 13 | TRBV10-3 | CAISDGLYNEQFF | TGTGCCATCAGTGACGGCCTTTACAATGAGCAGTTCTTC
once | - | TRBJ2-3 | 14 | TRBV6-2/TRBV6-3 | CASSPGPGRDTQYF | TGTGCCAGCAGTCCTGGACCGGGGAGAGATACGCAGTATTTT
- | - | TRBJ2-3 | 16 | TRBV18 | CASSPPKRVSTDTQYF | TGTGCCAGCTCACCACCGAAAAGGGTGAGCACAGATACGCAGTATTTT
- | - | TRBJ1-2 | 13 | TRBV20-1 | CSALRPGFNGYTF | TGCAGTGCTCTACGTCCAGGGTTCAATGGCTACACCTTC
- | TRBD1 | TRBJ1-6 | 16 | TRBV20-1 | CSARDGDRQITSPLHF | TGCAGTGCTAGAGATGGGGACAGGCAGATAACCTCACCCCTCCACTTT
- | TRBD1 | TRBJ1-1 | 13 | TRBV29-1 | CSVPGQLNTEAFF | TGCAGCGTTCCGGGACAGTTGAACACTGAAGCTTTCTTT
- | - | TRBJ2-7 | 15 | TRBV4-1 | CASSQPLASAYEQYF | TGCGCCAGCAGCCAACCCCTAGCTAGTGCCTACGAGCAGTACTTC
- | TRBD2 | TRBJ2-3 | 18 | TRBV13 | CASSFFSGGERSTDTQYF | TGTGCCAGCAGCTTCTTCAGCGGGGGAGAACGTAGCACAGATACGCAGTATTTT
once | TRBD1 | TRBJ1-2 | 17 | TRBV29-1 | CSALSTAKQGGNYGYTF | TGCAGCGCCCTTTCGACGGCCAAACAGGGGGGAAACTATGGCTACACCTTC
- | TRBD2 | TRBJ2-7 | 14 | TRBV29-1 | CSVEEGRLASEQYF | TGCAGCGTTGAAGAAGGGCGACTAGCATCCGAGCAGTACTTC
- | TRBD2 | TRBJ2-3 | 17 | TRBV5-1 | CASSRGLAGGPGDTQYF | TGCGCCAGCAGCCGGGGACTAGCGGGGGGGCCTGGAGATACGCAGTATTTT
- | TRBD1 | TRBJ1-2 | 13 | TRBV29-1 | CSVPRTGGYGYTF | TGCAGCGTTCCTCGGACAGGGGGCTATGGCTACACCTTC
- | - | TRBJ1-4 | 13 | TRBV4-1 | CASSQWRQEKLFF | TGCGCCAGCAGCCAATGGCGGCAAGAAAAACTGTTTTTT
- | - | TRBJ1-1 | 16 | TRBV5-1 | CASSLVVGEVNTEAFF | TGCGCCAGCAGCTTGGTGGTAGGGGAAGTTAACACTGAAGCTTTCTTT
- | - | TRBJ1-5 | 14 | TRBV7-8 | CASSSDRSNQPQHF | TGTGCCAGCAGCTCCGACAGGAGCAATCAGCCCCAGCATTTT
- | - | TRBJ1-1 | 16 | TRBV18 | CASSPPGNQVNTEAFF | TGTGCCAGCTCACCACCGGGCAACCAAGTGAACACTGAAGCTTTCTTT
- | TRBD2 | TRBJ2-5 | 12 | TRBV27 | CASSLRGGTQYF | TGTGCCAGCAGTTTACGGGGGGGGACCCAGTACTTC
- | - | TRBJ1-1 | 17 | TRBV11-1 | CASSGMRTGKENTEAFF | TGTGCCAGCAGCGGAATGCGTACAGGGAAGGAGAACACTGAAGCTTTCTTT
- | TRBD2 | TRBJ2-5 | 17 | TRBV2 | CASQTGLAGGRQETQYF | TGTGCCAGCCAAACGGGACTAGCGGGGGGGCGGCAAGAGACCCAGTACTTC
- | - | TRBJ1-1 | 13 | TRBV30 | CAWSVMRMGEAFF | TGTGCCTGGAGTGTAATGCGAATGGGAGAAGCTTTCTTT
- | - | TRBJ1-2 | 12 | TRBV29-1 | CSVDSLNYGYTF | TGCAGCGTTGACAGCCTTAACTATGGCTACACCTTC
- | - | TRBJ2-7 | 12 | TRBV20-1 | CSAPLGLGEQYF | TGCAGTGCCCCATTGGGGCTCGGGGAGCAGTACTTC
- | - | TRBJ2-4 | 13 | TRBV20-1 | CSARSSLGNIQYF | TGCAGTGCTAGAAGCTCCCTCGGAAACATTCAGTACTTC
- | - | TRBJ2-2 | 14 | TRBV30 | CAWSVLGSTGELFF | TGTGCCTGGAGTGTACTCGGGAGCACCGGGGAGCTGTTTTTT
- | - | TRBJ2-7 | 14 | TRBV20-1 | CSARDQGSFYEQYF | TGCAGTGCTAGAGATCAGGGCAGCTTCTACGAGCAGTACTTC
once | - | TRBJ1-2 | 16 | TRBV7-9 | CASSGPGQGIRDGYTF | TGTGCCAGCAGCGGACCGGGGCAGGGGATAAGAGATGGCTACACCTTC
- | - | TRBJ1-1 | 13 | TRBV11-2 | CASSPTARSEAFF | TGTGCCAGCAGCCCTACAGCGCGGTCTGAAGCTTTCTTT
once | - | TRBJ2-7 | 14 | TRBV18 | CASSPGAETYEQYF | TGTGCCAGCTCACCCGGGGCAGAGACCTACGAGCAGTACTTC
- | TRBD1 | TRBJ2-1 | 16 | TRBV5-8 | CASSLGNGRGHNEQFF | TGTGCCAGCAGCTTGGGGAATGGTAGGGGGCACAATGAGCAGTTCTTC
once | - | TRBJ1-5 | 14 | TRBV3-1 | CASSQRSSNQPQHF | TGTGCCAGCAGCCAGAGGTCTAGCAATCAGCCCCAGCATTTT
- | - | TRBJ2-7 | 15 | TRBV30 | CAWSVGLRGIYEQYF | TGTGCCTGGAGTGTTGGACTTCGGGGGATCTACGAGCAGTACTTC
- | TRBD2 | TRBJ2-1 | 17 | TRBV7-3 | CASSPAERGGSYNEQFF | TGTGCCAGCAGCCCCGCCGAGCGGGGGGGCTCCTACAATGAGCAGTTCTTC
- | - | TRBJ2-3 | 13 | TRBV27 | CASPAENTDTQYF | TGTGCCAGCCCAGCGGAAAACACAGATACGCAGTATTTT
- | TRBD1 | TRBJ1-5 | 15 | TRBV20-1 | CSAASGGVSNQPQHF | TGCAGTGCCGCTTCAGGGGGGGTAAGCAATCAGCCCCAGCATTTT
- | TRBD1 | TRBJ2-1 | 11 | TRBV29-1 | CSGRQGNEQFF | TGCAGCGGTAGACAGGGTAATGAGCAGTTCTTC
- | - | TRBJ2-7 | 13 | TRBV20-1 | CSSGAPRFYEQYF | TGCAGTAGTGGGGCCCCCCGATTCTACGAGCAGTACTTC
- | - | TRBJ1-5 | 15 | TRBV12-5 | CASGLATGGNQPQHF | TGTGCTAGTGGTTTGGCTACAGGTGGCAATCAGCCCCAGCATTTT
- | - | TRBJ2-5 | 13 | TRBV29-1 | CSVVPGRRETQYF | TGCAGCGTTGTTCCAGGCAGGCGAGAGACCCAGTACTTC
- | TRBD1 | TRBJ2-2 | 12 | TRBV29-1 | CSGNRGDGELFF | TGCAGCGGAAACAGGGGAGACGGGGAGCTGTTTTTT
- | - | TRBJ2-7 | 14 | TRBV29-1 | CSETDIEGSYEQYF | TGCAGCGAGACGGACATCGAGGGGTCCTACGAGCAGTACTTC
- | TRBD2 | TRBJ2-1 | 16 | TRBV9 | CASSAQTSGTYNEQFF | TGTGCCAGCAGCGCTCAGACTAGCGGTACTTACAATGAGCAGTTCTTC
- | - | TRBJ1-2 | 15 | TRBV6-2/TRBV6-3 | CASSPPGSMAYGYTF | TGTGCCAGCAGTCCCCCAGGGTCGATGGCCTATGGCTACACCTTC
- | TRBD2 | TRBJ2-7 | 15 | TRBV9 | CASSRGLAGAYEQYF | TGTGCCAGCAGCCGGGGACTAGCGGGGGCCTACGAGCAGTACTTC
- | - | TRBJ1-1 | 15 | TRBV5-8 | CASSLGNSLNTEAFF | TGTGCCAGCAGCTTAGGAAACAGCCTGAACACTGAAGCTTTCTTT
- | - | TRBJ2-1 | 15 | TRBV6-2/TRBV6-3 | CASSYGSQAPNEQFF | TGTGCCAGCAGTTACGGTTCGCAGGCGCCGAATGAGCAGTTCTTC
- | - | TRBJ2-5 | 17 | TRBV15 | CATSRGGGIGARETQYF | TGTGCCACCAGCAGAGGTGGGGGGATAGGGGCTAGAGAGACCCAGTACTTC
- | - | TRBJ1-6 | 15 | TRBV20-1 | CSARAGEAYNSPLHF | TGCAGTGCTAGAGCCGGGGAGGCCTATAATTCACCCCTCCACTTT